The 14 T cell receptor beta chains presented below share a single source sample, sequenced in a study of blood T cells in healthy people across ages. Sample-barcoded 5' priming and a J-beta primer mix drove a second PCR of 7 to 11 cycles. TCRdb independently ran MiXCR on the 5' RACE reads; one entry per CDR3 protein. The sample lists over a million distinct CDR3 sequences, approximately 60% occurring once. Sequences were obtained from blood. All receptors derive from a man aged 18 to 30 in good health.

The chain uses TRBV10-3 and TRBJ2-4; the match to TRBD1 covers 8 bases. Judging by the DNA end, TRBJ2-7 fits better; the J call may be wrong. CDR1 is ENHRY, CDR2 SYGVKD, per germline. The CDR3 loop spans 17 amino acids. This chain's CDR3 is CAISESPRQGRNYEQYF. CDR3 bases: TGTGCCATCAGTGAGTCGCCCCGACAGGGGAGGAATTACGAGCAGTACTTC.

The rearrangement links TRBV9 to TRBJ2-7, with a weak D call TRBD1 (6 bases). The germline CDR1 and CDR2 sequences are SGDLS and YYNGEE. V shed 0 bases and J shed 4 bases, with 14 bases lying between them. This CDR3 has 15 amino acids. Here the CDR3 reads CASSVAATGGYEQYF. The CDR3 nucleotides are TGTGCCAGCAGCGTAGCGGCGACAGGAGGATACGAGCAGTACTTC.

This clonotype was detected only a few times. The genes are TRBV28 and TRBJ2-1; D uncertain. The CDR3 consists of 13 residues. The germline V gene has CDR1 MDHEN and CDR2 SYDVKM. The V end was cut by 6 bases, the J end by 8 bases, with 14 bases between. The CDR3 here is CASRGPLPHEQFF. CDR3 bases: TGTGCCAGCAGGGGCCCACTCCCCCATGAGCAGTTCTTC.

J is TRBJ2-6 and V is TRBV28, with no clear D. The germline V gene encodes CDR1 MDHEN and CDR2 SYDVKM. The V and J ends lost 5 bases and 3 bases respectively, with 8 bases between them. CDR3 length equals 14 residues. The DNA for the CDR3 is TGTGCCAGCAGTCCAAGGCATGGGGCCAACGTCCTGACTTTC. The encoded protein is CASSPRHGANVLTF.

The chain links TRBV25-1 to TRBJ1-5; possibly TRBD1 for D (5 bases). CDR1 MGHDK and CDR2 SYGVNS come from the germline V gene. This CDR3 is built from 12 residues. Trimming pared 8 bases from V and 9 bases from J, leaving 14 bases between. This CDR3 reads CASGGGDVPQHF. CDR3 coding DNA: TGTGCCAGCGGGGGAGGGGACGTGCCCCAGCATTTT. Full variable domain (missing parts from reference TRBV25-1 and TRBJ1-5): EADIYQTPRYLVIGTGKKITLECSQTMGHDKMYWYQQDPGMELHLIHYSYGVNSTEKGDLSSESTVSRIRTEHFPLTLESARPSHTSQYLCASGGGDVPQHFGDGTRLSIL.

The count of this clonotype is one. CDR3 sequence (DNA): TGCGCCAGCAGCCAAGGTCGAGTATGGGAGACCCAGTACTTC. It encodes CASSQGRVWETQYF. The chain employs TRBV4-1 and TRBJ2-5; D gene uncertain. Germline V gives CDR1 MGHRA, CDR2 YSYEKL. Trimming removed 1 base at V and 5 bases at J, with 11 bases between. The CDR3 runs 14 residues.

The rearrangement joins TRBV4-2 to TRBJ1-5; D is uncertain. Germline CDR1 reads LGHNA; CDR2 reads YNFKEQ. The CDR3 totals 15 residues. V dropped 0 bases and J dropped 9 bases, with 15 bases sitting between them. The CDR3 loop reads CASSQDIGPTAPQHF. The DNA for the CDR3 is TGTGCCAGCAGCCAAGATATTGGCCCTACCGCGCCCCAGCATTTT.

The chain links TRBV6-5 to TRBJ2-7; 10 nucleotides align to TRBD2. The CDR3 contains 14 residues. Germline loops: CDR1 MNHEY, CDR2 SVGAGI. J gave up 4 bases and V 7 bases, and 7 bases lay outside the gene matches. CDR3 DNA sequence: TGTGCCAGCATAGCGGTAGCGGGAGGATACGAGCAGTACTTC. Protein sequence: CASIAVAGGYEQYF.

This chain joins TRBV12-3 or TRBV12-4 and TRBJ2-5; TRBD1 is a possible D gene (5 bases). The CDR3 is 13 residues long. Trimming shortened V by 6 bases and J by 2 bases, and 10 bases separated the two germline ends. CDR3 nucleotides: TGTGCCAGCAGACCGGACACACAAGAGACCCAGTACTTC. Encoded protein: CASRPDTQETQYF.

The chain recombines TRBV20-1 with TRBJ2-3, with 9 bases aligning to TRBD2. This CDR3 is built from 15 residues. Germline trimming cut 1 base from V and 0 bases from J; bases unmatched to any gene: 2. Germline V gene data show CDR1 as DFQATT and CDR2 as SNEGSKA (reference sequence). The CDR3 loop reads CSARGLAGSTDTQYF. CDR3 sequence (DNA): TGCAGTGCTAGAGGTCTAGCGGGAAGCACAGATACGCAGTATTTT.

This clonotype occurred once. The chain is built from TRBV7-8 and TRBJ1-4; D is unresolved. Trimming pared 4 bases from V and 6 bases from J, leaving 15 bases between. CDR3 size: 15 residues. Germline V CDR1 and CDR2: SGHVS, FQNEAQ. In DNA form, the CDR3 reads TGTGCCAGCAGCTATCGGCACCCGACGGATGAAAAACTGTTTTTT. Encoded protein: CASSYRHPTDEKLFF. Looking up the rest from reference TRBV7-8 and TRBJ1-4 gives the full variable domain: GAGVSQSPRYKVAKRGQDVALRCDPISGHVSLFWYQQALGQGPEFLTYFQNEAQLDKSGLPSDRFFAERPEGSVSTLKIQRTQQEDSAVYLCASSYRHPTDEKLFFGSGTQLSVL.

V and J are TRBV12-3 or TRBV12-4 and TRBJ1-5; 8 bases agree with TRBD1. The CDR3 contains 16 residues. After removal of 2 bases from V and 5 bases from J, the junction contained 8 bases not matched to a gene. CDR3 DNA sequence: TGTGCCAGCAGTTTATCGTCGAACAGGGGGGATCAGCCCCAGCATTTT. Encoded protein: CASSLSSNRGDQPQHF.

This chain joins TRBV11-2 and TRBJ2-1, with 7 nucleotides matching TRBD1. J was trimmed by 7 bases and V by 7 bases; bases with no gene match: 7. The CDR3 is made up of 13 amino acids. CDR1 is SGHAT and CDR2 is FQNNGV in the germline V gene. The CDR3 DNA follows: TGTGCCAGCACCTGGACAGGATCTAATGAGCAGTTCTTC. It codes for CASTWTGSNEQFF.

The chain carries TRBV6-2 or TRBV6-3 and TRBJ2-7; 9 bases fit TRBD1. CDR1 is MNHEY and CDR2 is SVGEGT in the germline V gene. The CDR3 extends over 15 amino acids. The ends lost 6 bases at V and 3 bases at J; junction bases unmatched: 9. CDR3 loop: CASSPRGQGGYEQYF. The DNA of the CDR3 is TGTGCCAGCAGCCCACGGGGACAGGGAGGCTACGAGCAGTACTTC.